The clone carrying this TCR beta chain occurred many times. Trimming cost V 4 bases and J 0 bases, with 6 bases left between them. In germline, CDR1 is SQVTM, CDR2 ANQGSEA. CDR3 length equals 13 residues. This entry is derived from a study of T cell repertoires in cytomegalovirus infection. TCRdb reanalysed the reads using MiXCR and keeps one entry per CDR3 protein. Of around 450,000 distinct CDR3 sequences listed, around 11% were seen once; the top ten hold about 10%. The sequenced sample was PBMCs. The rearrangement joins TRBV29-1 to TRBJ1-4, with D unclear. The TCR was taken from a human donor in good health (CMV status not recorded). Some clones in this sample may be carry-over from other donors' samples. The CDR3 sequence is CSVVETTNEKLFF. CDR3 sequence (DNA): TGCAGCGTTGTAGAGACAACTAATGAAAAACTGTTTTTT.